The 21 T cell receptor beta chains presented below share a single source sample, sequenced in a study of shared clonotypes between healthy human individuals. Positive CCR7 selection of CD45RO-negative cells yielded the naive CD8 cells, and terminally differentiated effector memory CD45RA+ cells were excluded. Method: immunoSEQ multiplex PCR; TCRdb's copy keeps in-frame clones and lacks some. The sample lists under 600,000 clones, roughly 98% seen once, with 0.3% in the top ten. The specimen was naive CD8+ T cells sorted from blood. Receptors originate from a man aged 25-45 years in good health.

The CDR3 loop is CARSLGTRGYTF. DNA for the CDR3: TGTGCCAGAAGCTTGGGCACGCGTGGCTACACCTTC. The chain couples TRBV5-3 to TRBJ1-2; D is undetermined. TRBV5-3 is an ORF for which the function is uncertain. The CDR3 contains 12 residues. Trimming shortened V by 0 bases and J by 7 bases, and 7 bases separated the two germline ends.

The chain recombines TRBV7-9 with TRBJ2-5; the D is unclear. The germline V and J ends were trimmed by 0 bases and 5 bases, with 10 bases remaining between them. Germline V gene sequence: CDR1 SEHNR, CDR2 FQNEAQ (reference sequence). CDR3 size: 14 residues. Here the CDR3 reads CASSLALRVETQYF. The CDR3, as DNA: TGTGCCAGCAGCTTAGCGCTGCGCGTGGAGACCCAGTACTTC.

This clone is a singleton in its sample. The chain uses TRBV27 and TRBJ2-1; D is ambiguous. The V gene lost 3 bases and the J gene lost 8 bases, with 5 bases spanning the gap. CDR3 size: 11 residues. Germline V gene sequence: CDR1 MNHEY, CDR2 SMNVEV (reference sequence). The CDR3 sequence: CASSFIDEQFF. The CDR3 nucleotides are TGTGCCAGCAGTTTTATCGATGAGCAGTTCTTC.

The chain joins TRBV10-1 to TRBJ1-5; 7 nucleotides match TRBD1. Per the germline V gene, CDR1 is WNHNN and CDR2 is SYGVQD (reference sequence). V shed 4 bases, J shed 4 bases, and the junction held 13 bases outside the gene matches. This CDR3 is 17 amino acids long. CDR3 DNA: TGCGCCAGCAGTGGCGAGACGGGACAGAGTCTTAATCAGCCCCAGCATTTT. This translates into CASSGETGQSLNQPQHF.

V and J are TRBV12-5 and TRBJ2-5; tentative D call: TRBD1 (6 bases). Deletions cut 0 bases from V and 5 bases from J, with 22 bases between. Looked up from germline, CDR1 is LGHNT and CDR2 is FRNRAP. The CDR3 is 18 residues long. CDR3 residues: CASGLVLGDKPTGETQYF. CDR3 DNA: TGTGCTAGTGGTTTGGTATTAGGGGACAAACCCACGGGGGAGACCCAGTACTTC.

The CDR3 nucleotides read TGTGCCAGCAGCTCCTTTAGTGAGAGCTCCTACGAGCAGTACTTC. This gives the protein CASSSFSESSYEQYF. The chain joins TRBV7-8 to TRBJ2-7; the D is unclear. CDR1 is SGHVS and CDR2 is FQNEAQ in the germline V gene. The CDR3 has 15 residues. Between the trimmed V and J ends, which lost 4 bases and 0 bases, there was a span of 13 bases. Supplemented by reference TRBV7-8 and TRBJ2-7, the full variable domain reads GAGVSQSPRYKVAKRGQDVALRCDPISGHVSLFWYQQALGQGPEFLTYFQNEAQLDKSGLPSDRFFAERPEGSVSTLKIQRTQQEDSAVYLCASSSFSESSYEQYFGPGTRLTVT.

The chain uses TRBV7-6 and TRBJ2-2; 12 bases map to TRBD2. The germline gives CDR1 SGHVS, CDR2 FNYEAQ. The CDR3 extends over 16 amino acids. The J segment lost 5 bases and the V segment lost 5 bases, leaving 6 bases of the junction unmatched. The CDR3 DNA reads TGTGCCAGCAGCCCGACTAGCGGGAGAAGGACCGGGGAGCTGTTTTTT. This gives the protein CASSPTSGRRTGELFF.

This rearrangement joins TRBV27 to TRBJ2-7; 7 bases map to TRBD2. The V segment lost 2 bases and the J segment 3 bases; nucleotides outside the gene matches: 4. Germline CDR1 reads MNHEY; CDR2 reads SMNVEV (reference sequence). This CDR3 contains 14 residues. For the CDR3, the DNA is TGTGCCAGCAGTTTAGGGACTACTCTCTACGAGCAGTACTTC. Amino acids: CASSLGTTLYEQYF.

This rearrangement joins TRBV27 to TRBJ1-1; maybe TRBD1 (5 bases). CDR1 and CDR2 from the germline V gene are MNHEY and SMNVEV (reference sequence). With 6 bases removed from V and 7 bases from J, the gap between germline ends came to 18 bases. The CDR3 is 14 amino acids. CDR3 sequence: CASSPWAGTGEAFF. The CDR3 DNA sequence: TGTGCCAGCAGCCCATGGGCGGGGACGGGTGAAGCTTTCTTT.

This CDR3 reads CASRYSVDGTYEQYF. Written as DNA, the CDR3 is TGTGCCAGCAGATACTCAGTAGACGGCACCTACGAGCAGTACTTC. V gene TRBV27 combines with J gene TRBJ2-7, with D unclear. V was trimmed by 6 bases and J by 2 bases, leaving 17 bases between them. The CDR3 is 15 residues long. From germline, CDR1 is MNHEY and CDR2 SMNVEV (reference sequence).

The chain joins TRBV9 to TRBJ2-7; weak D call: TRBD2 (6 bases). The germline gives CDR1 SGDLS, CDR2 YYNGEE. V lost 3 bases and J 1 base, leaving 14 bases between the germline ends. The CDR3 sequence is 15 residues long. In DNA form, the CDR3 reads TGTGCCAGCAGCGCGCGGGTCGGGGGTTCCTACGAGCAGTACTTC. Its translation is CASSARVGGSYEQYF. Full variable domain (outside the CDR3, taken from reference TRBV9 and TRBJ2-7): DSGVTQTPKHLITATGQRVTLRCSPRSGDLSVYWYQQSLDQGLQFLIQYYNGEERAKGNILERFSAQQFPDLHSELNLSSLELGDSALYFCASSARVGGSYEQYFGPGTRLTVT.

The chain carries TRBV29-1 and TRBJ2-7, with 7 bases that match TRBD2. The CDR3 runs to 18 residues. Germline values: CDR1 SQVTM, CDR2 ANQGSEA. The junction had 24 bases not matched to a gene; V was cut back by 7 bases and J by 3 bases. DNA for the CDR3: TGCAGCGCCTTGCTCGGGGGTGTAGGCGGGAGTTTCATCTACGAGCAGTACTTC. Translation: CSALLGGVGGSFIYEQYF.

The genes are TRBV7-2 and TRBJ1-2; D perhaps matches TRBD1 (6 bases). V lost 5 bases and J lost 4, with 17 bases in between. The CDR3 sequence is 15 residues long. CDR1 SGHTA and CDR2 FQGNSA come from the germline V gene. The chain's CDR3 is CASSVGRGPGYGYTF. The CDR3 DNA sequence: TGTGCCAGCAGCGTAGGGCGGGGGCCGGGCTATGGCTACACCTTC.

A word on this clone: Other nucleotide sequences from this sample produce the same CDR3. The chain combines TRBV27 with TRBJ2-3; D unresolved. The germline CDR1 and CDR2 sequences are MNHEY and SMNVEV (reference sequence). V lost 5 bases and J 2 bases, leaving 5 bases between the germline ends. This CDR3 has 12 amino acids. CDR3 region: CASSRPTDTQYF. The CDR3 DNA sequence: TGTGCCAGCAGTAGACCCACAGATACGCAGTATTTT.

The V gene is TRBV5-1, the J gene TRBJ2-7; 11 nucleotides line up with TRBD2. V lost 3 bases, J lost 0 bases, and 20 bases stayed unmatched. The CDR3 totals 21 residues. Germline CDR1 is SGHRS and CDR2 is YFSETQ. The CDR3 protein is CASSSFGRLGLAEFSSYEQYF. CDR3 nucleotide sequence: TGCGCCAGCAGCTCTTTCGGGCGGTTGGGACTAGCGGAATTTAGCTCCTACGAGCAGTACTTC.

The CDR3 protein is CASSQGLCLAGAHNEQFF. The DNA of the CDR3 is TGTGCCAGCAGCCAGGGGTTGTGTCTAGCGGGAGCGCACAATGAGCAGTTCTTC. V usage is TRBV21-1 and J usage is TRBJ2-1; the table's D call, TRBD2, was not checked against the DNA. TRBV21-1 is deemed a pseudogene. CDR3 length: 18 amino acids.

This chain connects TRBV7-9 to TRBJ1-5; possible D gene TRBD1, 5 bases. The CDR3 covers 13 residues. CDR1 is SEHNR, CDR2 FQNEAQ, per germline (reference sequence). V gave up 8 bases and J gave up 7 bases, with 15 bases separating them. The CDR3 region has the DNA TGTGCCAGCTTGGGAGGGGACGGCCAGCCCCAGCATTTT. This encodes CASLGGDGQPQHF. The variable domain in full, with the rest retrieved from reference TRBV7-9 and TRBJ1-5, is DTGVSQNPRHKITKRGQNVTFRCDPISEHNRLYWYRQTLGQGPEFLTYFQNEAQLEKSRLLSDRFSAERPKGSFSTLEIQRTEQGDSAMYLCASLGGDGQPQHFGDGTRLSIL.

The rearrangement uses TRBV5-1 and TRBJ2-7, with 9 bases identical to TRBD2. Trimming removed 5 bases from V and 2 bases from J; junction bases left unmatched: 8. CDR1 and CDR2 (germline): SGHRS, YFSETQ. The CDR3 loop spans 15 amino acids. CDR3 sequence reads: CASRPPASGTYEQYF. CDR3 bases: TGCGCCAGCAGACCCCCGGCTAGCGGGACCTACGAGCAGTACTTC.

The chain carries TRBV7-9 and TRBJ1-5; 9 positions match TRBD1. In germline, CDR1 is SEHNR, CDR2 FQNEAQ (reference sequence). Trimming at V came to 5 bases and at J to 5 bases, leaving 7 bases not matched to a gene. CDR3 size: 15 residues. The CDR3 DNA reads TGTGCCAGCAGCAGGGGCGGACAGGGGTATCAGCCCCAGCATTTT. It translates to CASSRGGQGYQPQHF.

This clone was seen a single time. The chain links TRBV15 to TRBJ2-2; D not certain. The CDR3 is 14 amino acids. V dropped 2 bases and J dropped 6 bases, with 10 bases sitting between them. The germline V gene has CDR1 LNHNV and CDR2 YYDKDF (reference sequence). The CDR3 spells CATSRRSGAGELFF. The CDR3 DNA is TGTGCCACCAGCAGAAGGTCCGGCGCCGGGGAGCTGTTTTTT. The full variable domain, with the rest looked up from reference TRBV15 and TRBJ2-2, is DAMVIQNPRYQVTQFGKPVTLSCSQTLNHNVMYWYQQKSSQAPKLLFHYYDKDFNNEADTPDNFQSRRPNTSFCFLDIRSPGLGDTAMYLCATSRRSGAGELFFGEGSRLTVL.

This clone was detected once. The V gene is TRBV28, the J gene TRBJ2-1; the D gene is possibly TRBD2 (6 bases). The V gene's germline CDR1 is MDHEN and CDR2 SYDVKM. V was clipped by 1 base and J by 2 bases, with 9 bases between them. This CDR3 contains 15 residues. The chain's CDR3 is CASSLSLAAYNEQFF. Here the CDR3 DNA reads TGTGCCAGCAGTTTATCATTAGCGGCCTACAATGAGCAGTTCTTC.